This T cell receptor (beta chain) stems from a study of CD8 T cells in Susac syndrome. TCR beta sequencing covered blood CD8+ and CD4+ T cells. Purification of the CD8+ and CD4+ T cells relied on negative isolation, and TEMRA cells underwent FACS enrichment. Germline values: CDR1 MNHNS, CDR2 SASEGT. V lost 2 bases and J 16 bases, leaving 26 bases between the germline ends. The CDR3 consists of 16 residues. As regards this clonotype: Antigen: not known.

Study observations and caveats: The study conceded that its TCR sequencing and HLA analysis involved relatively few individuals.

Random hexamers primed reverse transcription of about 0.45 to 1 ug RNA. It was immunoSEQ multiplex PCR that amplified TCR beta CDR3 across 54 Vbeta and 13 Jbeta. TCRdb called the immunoSEQ multiplex PCR reads again in MiXCR, with one record for every CDR3 protein. The data show some 260,000 distinct CDR3 sequences, with approximately 81% seen just once and approximately 0.12% held by the top ten. V and J are TRBV6-1 and TRBJ2-2, with D perhaps TRBD2 (7 bases). The sequenced sample consisted of CD8+ T cells from PBMCs. The receptor was isolated from a human donor with multiple sclerosis. The CDR3 DNA reads as TGTGCCAGCAGTGAAAATATTGACGGCTGGGCGGGGGCTCGGTTTTTT. Its translation is CASSENIDGWAGARFF.